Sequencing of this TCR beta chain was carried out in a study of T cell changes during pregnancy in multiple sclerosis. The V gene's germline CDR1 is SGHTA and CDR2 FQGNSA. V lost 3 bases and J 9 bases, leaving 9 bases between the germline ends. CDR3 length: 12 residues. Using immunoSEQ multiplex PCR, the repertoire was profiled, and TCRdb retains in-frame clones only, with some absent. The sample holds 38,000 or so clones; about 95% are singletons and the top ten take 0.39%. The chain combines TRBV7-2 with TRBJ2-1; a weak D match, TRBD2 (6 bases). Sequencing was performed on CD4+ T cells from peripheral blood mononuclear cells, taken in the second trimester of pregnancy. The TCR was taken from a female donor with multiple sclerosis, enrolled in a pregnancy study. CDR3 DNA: TGTGCCAGCAGCTTGGGCGGGATTGAGCAGTTCTTC. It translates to CASSLGGIEQFF.